The 21 T cell receptor beta chains given below trace back to one sample, sequenced in a study of cytomegalovirus exposure and HLA in healthy donors. PCR involved 60 Vbeta and 13 Jbeta primers. Some clones are missing from TCRdb's copy, which holds only in-frame ones; the method was immunoSEQ multiplex PCR. The table shows approximately 71,000 clones, with about three quarters occurring only once. Material: PBMCs. The source of these receptors is a woman in her 40s in good health and CMV-seropositive.

V and J are TRBV11-3 and TRBJ1-1; D gene unclear. The germline V and J ends were trimmed by 5 bases and 5 bases, with 9 bases remaining between them. CDR1 and CDR2 (germline): SGHNT, YENEEA. The length of the CDR3 is 12 residues. The CDR3 loop is CASSVWETEAFF. In nucleotides, the CDR3 is TGTGCCAGCAGCGTCTGGGAGACTGAAGCTTTCTTT.

The V call is TRBV4-2, the J call TRBJ1-4; D may be TRBD1 (6 bases). The CDR3 covers 15 residues. The germline V and J ends were trimmed by 0 bases and 5 bases, with 10 bases remaining between them. Germline CDR1 reads LGHNA; CDR2 reads YNFKEQ. CDR3 residues: CASSQEDSLNEKLFF. The CDR3 DNA sequence: TGTGCCAGCAGCCAAGAGGACAGTCTGAATGAAAAACTGTTTTTT.

V usage is TRBV5-8 and J usage is TRBJ1-1; D not certain. Trimming pared 6 bases from V and 3 bases from J, leaving 18 bases between. In germline, CDR1 is SGHTS, CDR2 YDEGEE. The CDR3 length is 15 residues. CDR3 loop: CASTLGSGRDTEAFF. CDR3 coding DNA: TGTGCCAGCACCCTGGGGTCGGGAAGGGACACTGAAGCTTTCTTT. Full variable domain (outside the CDR3, taken from reference TRBV5-8 and TRBJ1-1): EAGVTQSPTHLIKTRGQQATLRCSPISGHTSVYWYQQALGLGLQFLLWYDEGEERNRGNFPPRFSGRQFPNYSSELNVNALELEDSALYLCASTLGSGRDTEAFFGQGTRLTVV.

The gene calls are TRBV19 and TRBJ1-5; D remains ambiguous. Trimming took 6 bases from V and 3 from J, leaving 12 bases between them. The CDR3 spans 14 residues. CDR1 is LNHDA and CDR2 is SQIVND in the germline V gene (reference sequence). The CDR3: CASREVLLNQPQHF. Here the CDR3 DNA reads TGTGCCAGTAGGGAGGTATTACTCAATCAGCCCCAGCATTTT.

This chain uses TRBV18 with TRBJ2-3; 7 bases are shared with TRBD2. Germline CDR1 reads KGHSH; CDR2 reads LQKENI. V lost 3 bases to trimming and J lost 0 bases; unmatched junction nucleotides: 3. The CDR3 totals 15 residues. CDR3 residues: CASSPLGGSTDTQYF. In DNA, the CDR3 is TGTGCCAGCTCACCGTTGGGGGGGAGCACAGATACGCAGTATTTT.

V is TRBV15 and J is TRBJ2-7; D is possibly TRBD1 (5 bases). The V gene lost 1 base and the J gene lost 1 base, with 14 bases spanning the gap. Per the germline V gene, CDR1 is LNHNV and CDR2 is YYDKDF (reference sequence). CDR3 length equals 16 residues. CDR3 DNA sequence: TGTGCCACCAGCAGAGGGACGGACGACAGTTCCTACGAGCAGTACTTC. Translated: CATSRGTDDSSYEQYF.

This chain uses TRBV11-1 with TRBJ2-7; D not certain. Trimming took off 6 bases at V and 2 bases at J, with 11 bases between the two ends. Germline lookup yields CDR1 SGHAT and CDR2 FQDESV (reference sequence). CDR3 length equals 13 residues. The CDR3 protein is CASSGPATYEQYF. The CDR3 nucleotides are TGTGCCAGCAGTGGGCCTGCGACCTACGAGCAGTACTTC.

This clone occurred once. The chain links TRBV2 to TRBJ2-1; maybe TRBD2 (6 bases). The CDR3 runs to 15 residues. Trimming shortened V by 8 bases and J by 2 bases, and 16 bases separated the two germline ends. Germline CDR1 SNHLY, CDR2 FYNNEI. The CDR3 sequence: CASGTLRSTYNEQFF. CDR3 sequence (DNA): TGTGCCAGCGGGACTCTGCGTTCGACCTACAATGAGCAGTTCTTC.

The chain couples TRBV28 to TRBJ1-2; D gene ambiguous. Germline V lookup: CDR1 MDHEN, CDR2 SYDVKM. V was cut by 5 bases and J by 3 bases, with 22 bases left in between. This CDR3 comprises 17 residues. CDR3: CASSPAGKLVPHYGYTF. The CDR3 DNA reads TGTGCCAGCAGTCCCGCCGGTAAACTCGTACCCCACTATGGCTACACCTTC.

CDR3: CASSLSGATRAGELFF. The CDR3 nucleotides read TGTGCCAGCAGTTTATCGGGGGCGACTCGTGCCGGGGAGCTGTTTTTT. The V gene is TRBV27, the J gene TRBJ2-2, with a tentative D call TRBD1 (6 bases). The CDR3 runs to 16 residues. The V and J ends lost 0 bases and 6 bases respectively, with 14 bases between them. CDR1 is MNHEY, CDR2 SMNVEV, per germline (reference sequence).

The chain combines TRBV10-1 with TRBJ2-7, with TRBD1 matching over 9 bases. This CDR3 has 16 residues. V lost 4 bases, J lost 3 bases, and 10 bases stayed unmatched. In germline, CDR1 is WNHNN, CDR2 SYGVQD (reference sequence). For the CDR3, the DNA is TGCGCCAGCAGTGGGATAACGGGACAGGGTATCTACGAGCAGTACTTC. Translated: CASSGITGQGIYEQYF.

The chain carries TRBV28 and TRBJ1-2, with a tentative D call TRBD1 (6 bases). CDR1 is MDHEN and CDR2 is SYDVKM in the germline V gene. The CDR3 contains 14 residues. The V and J ends lost 2 bases and 10 bases respectively, with 17 bases between them. The CDR3 DNA follows: TGTGCCAGCAGTTTAACAGGGCTATCGTCGGACTACACCTTC. This sequence encodes CASSLTGLSSDYTF.

The sample holds a few counts of this clone. CDR3 sequence reads: CASSEVPGGNTIYF. CDR3 DNA: TGTGCCAGCAGTGAAGTACCAGGAGGAAACACCATATATTTT. V and J are TRBV6-1 and TRBJ1-3, with D unresolved. The CDR3 length is 14 residues. The germline gives CDR1 MNHNS, CDR2 SASEGT. Trimming cost V 1 base and J 4 bases, with 8 bases left between them.

The V and J genes are TRBV10-3 and TRBJ1-5, with D unclear. The CDR3 is 13 amino acids. The V gene lost 10 bases and the J gene lost 5 bases, with 15 bases spanning the gap. Per germline, CDR1 ENHRY and CDR2 SYGVKD. The CDR3 bases are TGTGCCACATCCCGACAAACGGATCAGCCCCAGCATTTT. This encodes CATSRQTDQPQHF.

The gene calls are TRBV19 and TRBJ1-3; 9 bases are shared with TRBD1. Germline CDR1 and CDR2: LNHDA and SQIVND (reference sequence). The CDR3 loop spans 14 amino acids. V shed 9 bases, J shed 2 bases, and the junction held 5 bases outside the gene matches. In nucleotides, the CDR3 is TGTGCCAGCTTACGACAGGGGGCTGGAAACACCATATATTTT. Its translation is CASLRQGAGNTIYF. Variable domain in full (rest from reference TRBV19 and TRBJ1-3): DGGITQSPKYLFRKEGQNVTLSCEQNLNHDAMYWYRQDPGQGLRLIYYSQIVNDFQKGDIAEGYSVSREKKESFPLTVTSAQKNPTAFYLCASLRQGAGNTIYFGEGSWLTVV.

The chain joins TRBV7-9 to TRBJ1-1; D is unresolved. CDR1 is SEHNR and CDR2 is FQNEAQ in the germline V gene (reference sequence). Trimming cost V 2 bases and J 6 bases, with 7 bases left between them. The CDR3 runs to 12 residues. CDR3 residues: CASSLRSAEAFF. The CDR3 nucleotides are TGTGCCAGCAGCTTAAGGAGCGCTGAAGCTTTCTTT.

The chain couples TRBV15 to TRBJ1-2, with D unclear. This CDR3 contains 14 residues. V shed 0 bases and J shed 3 bases, with 8 bases lying between them. The germline CDR1 and CDR2 sequences are LNHNV and YYDKDF (reference sequence). This CDR3 reads CATSRDIQYYGYTF. The CDR3 nucleotides read TGTGCCACCAGCAGAGATATTCAGTACTATGGCTACACCTTC.

The count of this clone is one. The chain links TRBV2 to TRBJ1-2, with D unclear. Per germline, CDR1 SNHLY and CDR2 FYNNEI. Trimming shortened V by 3 bases and J by 6 bases, and 11 bases separated the two germline ends. The CDR3 has 13 amino acids. The CDR3 DNA is TGTGCCAGCAGTGATAGCAGACTGGATGGCTACACCTTC. It translates to CASSDSRLDGYTF.

V usage is TRBV25-1 and J usage is TRBJ1-4; tentatively, D is TRBD1 (6 bases). Germline loops: CDR1 MGHDK, CDR2 SYGVNS. V was trimmed by 5 bases and J by 8 bases, leaving 21 bases between them. The CDR3 consists of 16 residues. CDR3 in DNA: TGTGCCAGCAGTTTGGCTTTCTCAGGGGCACAGGAAAAACTGTTTTTT. Protein: CASSLAFSGAQEKLFF.

This sequence joins TRBV5-1 and TRBJ1-1, with D perhaps TRBD1 (6 bases). In germline, CDR1 is SGHRS, CDR2 YFSETQ. V shed 4 bases and J shed 1 base, with 11 bases lying between them. This CDR3 has 14 amino acids. This CDR3 reads CASSPTTGNTEAFF. The CDR3 DNA reads as TGCGCCAGCAGCCCAACGACAGGGAACACTGAAGCTTTCTTT.

This clone has only a few counts. This sequence joins TRBV19 and TRBJ1-1; no firm D call. Germline V gene sequence: CDR1 LNHDA, CDR2 SQIVND (reference sequence). V lost 7 bases and J 6 bases, leaving 21 bases between the germline ends. CDR3 size: 15 residues. The CDR3 is CASTPGDHTSAEAFF. The CDR3 DNA reads as TGTGCCAGTACGCCAGGTGACCACACGAGTGCTGAAGCTTTCTTT.